The T cell receptor (beta chain) under discussion was sequenced for a study of blood T cell repertoires in COVID-19. Study-level background: Sources were T cells, B-cell-depleted T cells, or PBMCs; the material itself was cDNA or gDNA.

V lost 1 base and J lost 10, with 14 bases in between. Germline CDR1 reads LGHDT; CDR2 reads YNNKEL (reference sequence). This CDR3 region has 15 residues. Under the authors' procedure: Amplification from reference gene primers served as the basis for estimated nucleated cell counts. Libraries were prepared by immunoSEQ multiplex PCR; TCRdb keeps only in-frame clonotypes and omits some of them. Clonal size and the V and J genes are those of that table, whereas D and trimming came from the DNA. The profile covers around 200,000 clones, with about 81% appearing a single time and about 9% taken by the ten largest. Participants were aged roughly 18 to 90 years, lived in 20 to 30 US areas, and enrolled virtually. The recovered donors of Cohort 3 showed two negative PCRs, clearance, or symptom resolution.

Sequencing was performed on PBMCs or T cells enriched from blood (not recorded which). The receptor was derived from a man in his forties who had recovered from COVID-19. The chain uses TRBV3-1 (or the pseudogene TRBV3-2) and TRBJ1-6, with D tentatively TRBD1 (6 bases). The CDR3 loop reads CASSQGRQAISPLHF. The CDR3 DNA reads TGTGCCAGCAGCCAAGGTCGACAGGCAATATCACCCCTCCACTTT.